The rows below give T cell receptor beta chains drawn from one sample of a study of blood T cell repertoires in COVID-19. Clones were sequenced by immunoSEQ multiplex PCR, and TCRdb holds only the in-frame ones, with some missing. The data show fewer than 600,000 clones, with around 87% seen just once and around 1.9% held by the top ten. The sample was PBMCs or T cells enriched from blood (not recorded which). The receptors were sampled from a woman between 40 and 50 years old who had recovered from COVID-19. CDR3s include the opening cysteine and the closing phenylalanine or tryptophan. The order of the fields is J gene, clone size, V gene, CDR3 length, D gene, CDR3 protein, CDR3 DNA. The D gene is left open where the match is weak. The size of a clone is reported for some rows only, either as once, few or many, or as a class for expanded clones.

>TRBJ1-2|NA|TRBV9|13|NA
CASSVTGNYGYTF
TGTGCCAGCAGCGTCACAGGAAACTATGGCTACACCTTC
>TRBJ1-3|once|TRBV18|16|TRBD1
CASSPSTGMAGNTIYF
TGTGCCAGCTCACCTTCGACAGGGATGGCTGGAAACACCATATATTTT
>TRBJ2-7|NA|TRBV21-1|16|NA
CASSIWTSGNSYEQYF
TGTGCCAGCAGCATTTGGACTAGCGGGAACTCCTACGAGCAGTACTTC
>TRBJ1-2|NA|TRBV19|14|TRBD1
CASSGTGGRNGYTF
TGTGCCAGTAGTGGGACAGGGGGAAGGAATGGCTACACCTTC
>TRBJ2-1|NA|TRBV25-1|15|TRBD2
CASSEGLAGGNEQFF
TGTGCCAGCAGTGAGGGGCTAGCGGGAGGCAATGAGCAGTTCTTC
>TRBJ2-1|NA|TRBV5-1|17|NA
CASSLYGGSSSYNEQFF
TGCGCCAGCAGCTTGTACGGCGGGTCCAGCTCCTACAATGAGCAGTTCTTC
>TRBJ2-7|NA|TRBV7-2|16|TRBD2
CASSLTSGGSPYEQYF
TGTGCCAGCAGTCTCACTAGCGGGGGGAGTCCCTACGAGCAGTACTTC
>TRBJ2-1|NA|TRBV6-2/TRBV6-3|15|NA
CASSYGGAGNNEQFF
TGTGCCAGCAGTTATGGGGGTGCGGGAAACAATGAGCAGTTCTTC
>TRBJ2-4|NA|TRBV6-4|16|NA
CASYYNRQLAKNIQYF
TGTGCCAGTTACTATAATAGGCAGCTAGCCAAAAACATTCAGTACTTC
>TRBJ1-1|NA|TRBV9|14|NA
CASSATWGDTEAFF
TGTGCCAGCAGCGCTACCTGGGGCGACACTGAAGCTTTCTTT
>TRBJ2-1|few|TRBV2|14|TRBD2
CASSGGSRMNEQFF
TGTGCCAGCAGCGGCGGGAGTCGTATGAATGAGCAGTTCTTC
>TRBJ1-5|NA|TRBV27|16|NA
CASSLNPGGSNQPQHF
TGTGCCAGCAGTTTAAATCCCGGAGGTAGCAATCAGCCCCAGCATTTT
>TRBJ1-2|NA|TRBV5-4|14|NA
CASSLGQAIYGYTF
TGTGCCAGCAGCTTGGGACAGGCCATTTATGGCTACACCTTC
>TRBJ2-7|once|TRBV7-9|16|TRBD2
CASTGTSGAFSYEQYF
TGTGCCAGCACCGGGACTAGCGGAGCGTTCTCCTACGAGCAGTACTTC
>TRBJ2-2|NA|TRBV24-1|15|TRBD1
CATSDRTGGVGELFF
TGTGCCACCAGTGACCGGACAGGGGGTGTCGGGGAGCTGTTTTTT
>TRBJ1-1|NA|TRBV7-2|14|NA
CASSYGGMNTEAFF
TGTGCCAGCAGCTATGGAGGCATGAACACTGAAGCTTTCTTT
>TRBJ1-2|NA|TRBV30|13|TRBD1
CAWSRQGARGYTF
TGTGCCTGGAGTCGACAGGGGGCGCGGGGCTACACCTTC
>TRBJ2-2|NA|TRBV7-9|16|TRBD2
CASSVGLGVGTGELFF
TGTGCCAGCAGCGTGGGACTAGGAGTAGGCACCGGGGAGCTGTTTTTT
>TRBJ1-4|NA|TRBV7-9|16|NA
CASSLPETDPSEKLFF
TGTGCCAGCAGCTTGCCCGAGACAGACCCGTCTGAAAAACTGTTTTTT
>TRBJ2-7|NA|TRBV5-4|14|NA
CASSLDRDNYEQYF
TGTGCCAGCAGCTTGGACCGAGACAACTACGAGCAGTACTTC
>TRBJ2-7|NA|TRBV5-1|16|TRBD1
CASSKALPGQNYEQYF
TGCGCCAGCAGCAAAGCGCTACCGGGACAGAACTACGAGCAGTACTTC
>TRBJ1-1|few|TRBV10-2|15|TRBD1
CASSETGVGNTEAFF
TGCGCCAGCAGTGAAACAGGGGTCGGGAACACTGAAGCTTTCTTT
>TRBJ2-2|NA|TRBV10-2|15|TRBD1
CASSLNRGVTGELFF
TGCGCCAGCAGTCTCAACAGGGGGGTCACCGGGGAGCTGTTTTTT
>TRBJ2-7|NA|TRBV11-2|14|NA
CASSLREGFYEQYF
TGTGCCAGCAGCTTACGAGAGGGATTCTACGAGCAGTACTTC
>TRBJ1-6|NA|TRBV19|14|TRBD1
CASSETGVDSPLHF
TGTGCCAGTAGTGAGACAGGGGTAGATTCACCCCTCCACTTT
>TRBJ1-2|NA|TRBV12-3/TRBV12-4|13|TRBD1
CASSSGQGGGYTF
TGTGCCAGCAGTTCCGGACAGGGGGGAGGCTACACCTTC
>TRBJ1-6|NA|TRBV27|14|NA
CAARGGTFNSPLHF
TGTGCCGCCCGGGGGGGGACCTTTAATTCACCCCTCCACTTT
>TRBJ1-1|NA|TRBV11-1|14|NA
CASSLGGGDTEAFF
TGTGCCAGCAGCTTAGGTGGGGGGGACACTGAAGCTTTCTTT
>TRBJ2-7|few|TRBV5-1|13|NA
CASSLEIPRGQYF
TGCGCCAGCAGCTTGGAGATACCACGCGGGCAGTACTTC
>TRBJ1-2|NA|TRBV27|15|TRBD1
CASSPRTGGMGGYTF
TGTGCCAGCAGCCCCAGGACAGGGGGAATGGGTGGCTACACCTTC
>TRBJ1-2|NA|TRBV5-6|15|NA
CASSLGPGKNYGYTF
TGTGCCAGCAGCTTGGGCCCCGGGAAGAACTATGGCTACACCTTC
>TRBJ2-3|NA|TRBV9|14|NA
CASSPGTYTDTQYF
TGTGCCAGCAGCCCGGGGACATACACAGATACGCAGTATTTT
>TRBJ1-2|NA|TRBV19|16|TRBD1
CASSKGRGQGIYGYTF
TGTGCCAGTAGTAAAGGTCGGGGACAGGGTATCTATGGCTACACCTTC
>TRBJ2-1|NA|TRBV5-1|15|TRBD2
CASSLGLAGLVEQFF
TGCGCCAGCAGTTTGGGACTAGCGGGACTAGTTGAGCAGTTCTTC
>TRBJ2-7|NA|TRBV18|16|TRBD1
CASSSAGQGINGEQYF
TGTGCCAGCTCATCGGCGGGACAGGGGATAAACGGCGAGCAGTACTTC
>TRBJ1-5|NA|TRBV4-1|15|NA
CASSQVYYANQPQHF
TGCGCCAGCAGCCAAGTTTATTATGCGAATCAGCCCCAGCATTTT
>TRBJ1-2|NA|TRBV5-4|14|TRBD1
CASSTRDRSYGYTF
TGTGCCAGCAGCACCCGGGACAGGTCCTATGGCTACACCTTC
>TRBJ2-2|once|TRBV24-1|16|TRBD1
CATSDPGQGRTGELFF
TGTGCCACCAGTGACCCCGGACAGGGGAGGACCGGGGAGCTGTTTTTT
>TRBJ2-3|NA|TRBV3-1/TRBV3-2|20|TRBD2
CASSSSPWLAGGLGGGTQYF
TGTGCCAGCAGCTCCTCCCCATGGCTAGCGGGAGGTTTGGGGGGTGGAACGCAGTATTTT
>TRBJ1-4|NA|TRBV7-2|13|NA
CASSTARWEKLFF
TGTGCCAGCAGCACCGCCAGGTGGGAAAAACTGTTTTTT
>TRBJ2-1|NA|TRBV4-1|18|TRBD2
CASSQQGTSGRSYNEQFF
TGCGCCAGCAGCCAACAGGGCACTAGCGGGAGGTCGTACAATGAGCAGTTCTTC
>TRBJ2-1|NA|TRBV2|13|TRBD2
CASRVGTSGQQFF
TGTGCCAGCAGAGTGGGGACTAGCGGACAGCAGTTCTTC
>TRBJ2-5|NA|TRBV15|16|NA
CATSRGGPGVWGTQYF
TGTGCCACCAGCAGAGGGGGGCCAGGGGTCTGGGGGACCCAGTACTTC
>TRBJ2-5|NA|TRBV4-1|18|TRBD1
CASSQDFPPGQGIGTQYF
TGCGCCAGCAGCCAAGATTTCCCCCCGGGACAGGGGATTGGGACCCAGTACTTC
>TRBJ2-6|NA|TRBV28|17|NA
CASRGLQGFSGANVLTF
TGTGCCAGCAGGGGACTACAGGGTTTCTCTGGGGCCAACGTCCTGACTTTC
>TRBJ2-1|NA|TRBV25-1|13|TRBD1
CASSLGTGTEQFF
TGTGCCAGCAGTTTGGGGACAGGGACTGAGCAGTTCTTC
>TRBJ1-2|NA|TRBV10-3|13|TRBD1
CAISGTGRGGYTF
TGTGCCATCAGTGGGACAGGGCGCGGTGGCTACACCTTC
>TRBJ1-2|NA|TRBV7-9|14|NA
CASSLDLTGVGYTF
TGTGCCAGCAGCTTAGATCTTACGGGGGTAGGCTACACCTTC
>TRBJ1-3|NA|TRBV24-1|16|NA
CATSDPDGSSGNTIYF
TGTGCCACCAGTGATCCCGACGGGAGCTCTGGAAACACCATATATTTT
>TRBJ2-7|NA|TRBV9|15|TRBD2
CASSVEGSGRYEQYF
TGTGCCAGCAGCGTAGAGGGTAGCGGGAGATACGAGCAGTACTTC
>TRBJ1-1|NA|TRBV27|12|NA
CASSSQNTEAFF
TGTGCCAGCAGTTCCCAGAACACTGAAGCTTTCTTT